This T cell receptor (beta chain) originates from a study of cytomegalovirus exposure and HLA in healthy donors. This PCR relied on a set of 60 Vbeta primers and 13 Jbeta primers. Produced via immunoSEQ multiplex PCR; TCRdb's table is partial and in-frame only. The sample lists under 200,000 clones; about 79% were seen once. The V segment lost 5 bases and the J segment 4 bases; nucleotides outside the gene matches: 3. Germline loops: CDR1 SEHNR, CDR2 FQNEAQ (reference sequence). There are 14 residues in the CDR3. In the case of this clone: Its specificity is unknown.

Study conclusions and caveats: The authors later linked a missense DCLRE1C variant to TCR beta V- and J-gene trimming.

The chain recombines TRBV7-9 with TRBJ1-4; 8 bases align to TRBD1. The sequencing input was PBMCs. This clonotype originated in a female donor in good health and CMV-seronegative. The CDR3 DNA sequence: TGTGCCAGCAGCCCAGGGGGCAATAATGAAAAACTGTTTTTT. As protein: CASSPGGNNEKLFF.